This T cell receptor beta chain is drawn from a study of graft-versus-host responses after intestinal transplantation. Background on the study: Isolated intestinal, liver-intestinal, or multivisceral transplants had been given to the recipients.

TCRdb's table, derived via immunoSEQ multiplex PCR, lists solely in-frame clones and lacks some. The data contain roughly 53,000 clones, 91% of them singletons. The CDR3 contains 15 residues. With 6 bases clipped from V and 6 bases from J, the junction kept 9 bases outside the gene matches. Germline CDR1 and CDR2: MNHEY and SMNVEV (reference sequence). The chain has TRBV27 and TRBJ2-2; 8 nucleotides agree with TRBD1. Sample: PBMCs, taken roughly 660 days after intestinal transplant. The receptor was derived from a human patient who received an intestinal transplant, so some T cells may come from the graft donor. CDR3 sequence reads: CASRFGQGVPGELFF. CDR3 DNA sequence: TGTGCCAGCAGATTTGGACAGGGAGTACCCGGGGAGCTGTTTTTT.